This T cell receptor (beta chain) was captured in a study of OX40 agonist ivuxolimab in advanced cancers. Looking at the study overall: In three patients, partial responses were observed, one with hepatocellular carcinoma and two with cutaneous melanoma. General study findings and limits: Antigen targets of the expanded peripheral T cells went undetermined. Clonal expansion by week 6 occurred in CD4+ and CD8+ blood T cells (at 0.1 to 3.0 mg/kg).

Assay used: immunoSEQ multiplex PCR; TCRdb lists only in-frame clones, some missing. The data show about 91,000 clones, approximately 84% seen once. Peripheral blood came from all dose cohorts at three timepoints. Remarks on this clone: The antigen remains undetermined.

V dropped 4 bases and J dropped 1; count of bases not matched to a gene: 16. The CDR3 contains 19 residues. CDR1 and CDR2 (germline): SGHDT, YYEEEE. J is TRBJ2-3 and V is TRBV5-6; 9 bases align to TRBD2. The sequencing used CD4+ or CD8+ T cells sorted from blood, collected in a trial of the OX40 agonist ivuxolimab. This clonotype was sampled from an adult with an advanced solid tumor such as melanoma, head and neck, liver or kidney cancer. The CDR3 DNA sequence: TGTGCCAGCAGCCCTCCGGGACTAGCCCGGGGTAGGGGCACAGATACGCAGTATTTT. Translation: CASSPPGLARGRGTDTQYF.